This is a list of T cell receptor beta chains from one sample in a study of blood T cell repertoires in COVID-19. Clones were sequenced by immunoSEQ multiplex PCR, and TCRdb holds only the in-frame ones, with some missing. The table includes 470,000 or so clones, around 90% detected once. Sequencing used PBMCs or T cells enriched from blood (not recorded which). These receptors were taken from a woman under 30 with acute COVID-19. CDR3s leave out the opening cysteine and the closing phenylalanine or tryptophan. Fields, in order: J gene, V gene, CDR3 protein.

>TRBJ1-2|TRBV2
ASGQSPVNYGYT
>TRBJ2-3|TRBV10-3
AISVTAGSRADTQY
>TRBJ1-3|TRBV24-1
ATSGVRGNSGNTIY
>TRBJ2-7|TRBV5-6
ASTRLAGKIYEQY
>TRBJ1-6|TRBV9
ASSAGQGSSYNSPLH
>TRBJ1-2|TRBV12-5
ASGFNTGGYT
>TRBJ1-3|TRBV5-1
ASSLAGGSGNTIY
>TRBJ2-7|TRBV29-1
SVESVQNYEQY
>TRBJ1-1|TRBV9
ASSGRPGDTEAF
>TRBJ2-3|TRBV19
ASTRPGAGTDTQY
>TRBJ2-1|TRBV7-3
ASSLDMGAEQF
>TRBJ2-7|TRBV3-1/TRBV3-2
ASSARLRNYEQY
>TRBJ2-5|TRBV28
ASSETGVGWETQY
>TRBJ2-7|TRBV6-1
ASSEVGTGSYEQY
>TRBJ2-5|TRBV7-6
ASSLAGGIRETQY
>TRBJ2-7|TRBV29-1
SAQPGTGQYEQY
>TRBJ2-1|TRBV2
ASSEDSYNEQF
>TRBJ2-7|TRBV9
ASSAPSSYEQY
>TRBJ1-2|TRBV28
ASNEGSYGYT
>TRBJ2-7|TRBV20-1
SASGVGTGLSYEQY
>TRBJ1-3|TRBV5-1
ASSLASGGNTIY
>TRBJ2-7|TRBV3-1/TRBV3-2
ASSQTSRGNEQY
>TRBJ1-1|TRBV7-2
ASSQQGIGNTEAF
>TRBJ2-7|TRBV2
ASTEVTWYEQY
>TRBJ1-6|TRBV4-3
ASSQGGGSYNSPLH
>TRBJ2-1|TRBV11-3
ASSLDRREGTTYNEQF
>TRBJ2-7|TRBV4-1
ASSQTPRSEQY
>TRBJ2-7|TRBV29-1
SVRSTDYEQY
>TRBJ1-1|TRBV7-2
ASSKQGQVTEAF
>TRBJ1-2|TRBV27
ASSQDRGLDGYT
>TRBJ1-6|TRBV18
ASSPRLDREGSPLH